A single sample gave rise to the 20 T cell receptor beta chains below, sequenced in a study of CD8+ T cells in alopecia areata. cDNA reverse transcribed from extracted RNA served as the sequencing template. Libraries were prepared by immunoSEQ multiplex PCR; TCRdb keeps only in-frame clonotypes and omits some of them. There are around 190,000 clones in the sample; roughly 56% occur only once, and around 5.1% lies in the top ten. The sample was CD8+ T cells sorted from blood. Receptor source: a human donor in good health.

CDR3 sequence: CASSEDSYGYTF. The CDR3 DNA reads as TGTGCCAGCAGCGAAGACAGCTATGGCTACACCTTC. The chain is built from TRBV5-6 and TRBJ1-2, with a possible D match to TRBD1 (5 bases). V was clipped by 4 bases and J by 4 bases, with 8 bases between them. The CDR3 totals 12 residues. CDR1 is SGHDT, CDR2 YYEEEE, per germline.

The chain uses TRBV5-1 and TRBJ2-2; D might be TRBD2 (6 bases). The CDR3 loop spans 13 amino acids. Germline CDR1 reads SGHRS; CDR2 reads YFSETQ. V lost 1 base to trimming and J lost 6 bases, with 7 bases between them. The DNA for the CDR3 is TGCGCCAGCAGCTTGTCGGGGGCCGGGGAGCTGTTTTTT. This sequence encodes CASSLSGAGELFF.

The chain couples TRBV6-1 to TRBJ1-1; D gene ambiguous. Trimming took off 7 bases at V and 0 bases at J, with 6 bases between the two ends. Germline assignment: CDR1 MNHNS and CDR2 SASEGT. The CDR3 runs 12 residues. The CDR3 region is CASNNMNTEAFF. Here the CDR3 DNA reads TGTGCCAGCAACAACATGAACACTGAAGCTTTCTTT.

CDR3: CASSYSSGLEGYTF. In nucleotides, the CDR3 is TGTGCCAGCAGTTACTCCTCAGGGTTGGAGGGCTACACCTTC. The chain combines TRBV6-6 with TRBJ1-2; D might be TRBD1 (5 bases). CDR3 length: 14 amino acids. The V gene's germline CDR1 is MNHNY and CDR2 SVGAGI (reference sequence). V was pared by 0 bases and J by 8 bases, with 13 bases between.

CDR3 residues: CSVARPNYNEQFF. The CDR3 nucleotides read TGCAGCGTAGCTAGGCCTAACTACAATGAGCAGTTCTTC. The V gene is TRBV29-1, the J gene TRBJ2-1; D ambiguous. The CDR3 has 13 residues. V was pared by 6 bases and J by 3 bases, with 12 bases between. Germline CDR1 and CDR2: SQVTM and ANQGSEA.

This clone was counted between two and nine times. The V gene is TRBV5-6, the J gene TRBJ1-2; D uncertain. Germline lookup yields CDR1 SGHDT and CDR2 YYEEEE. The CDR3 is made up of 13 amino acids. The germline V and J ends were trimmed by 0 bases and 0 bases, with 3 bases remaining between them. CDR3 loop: CASSLEANYGYTF. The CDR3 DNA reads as TGTGCCAGCAGCTTGGAAGCTAACTATGGCTACACCTTC.

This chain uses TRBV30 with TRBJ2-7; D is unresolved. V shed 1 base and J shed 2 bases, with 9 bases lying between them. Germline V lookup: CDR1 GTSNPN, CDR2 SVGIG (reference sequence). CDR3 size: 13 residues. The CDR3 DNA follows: TGTGCCTGGAGTGCTGGTTCTCCCTACGAGCAGTACTTC. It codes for CAWSAGSPYEQYF. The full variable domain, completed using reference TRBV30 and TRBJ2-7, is SQTIHQWPATLVQPVGSPLSLECTVEGTSNPNLYWYRQAAGRGLQLLFYSVGIGQISSEVPQNLSASRPQDRQFILSSKKLLLSDSGFYLCAWSAGSPYEQYFGPGTRLTVT.

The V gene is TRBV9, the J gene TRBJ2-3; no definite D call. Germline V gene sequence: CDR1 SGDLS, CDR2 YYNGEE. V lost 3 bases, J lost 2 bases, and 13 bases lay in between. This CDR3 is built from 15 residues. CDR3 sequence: CASSARTQNTDTQYF. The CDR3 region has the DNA TGTGCCAGCAGCGCCCGGACCCAGAACACAGATACGCAGTATTTT.

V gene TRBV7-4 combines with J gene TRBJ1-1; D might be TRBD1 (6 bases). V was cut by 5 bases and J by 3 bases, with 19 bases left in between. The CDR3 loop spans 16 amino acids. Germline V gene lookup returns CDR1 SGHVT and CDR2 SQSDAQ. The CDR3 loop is CASSPGFRGRDTEAFF. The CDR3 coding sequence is TGTGCCAGCAGCCCTGGATTCAGGGGCAGGGACACTGAAGCTTTCTTT.

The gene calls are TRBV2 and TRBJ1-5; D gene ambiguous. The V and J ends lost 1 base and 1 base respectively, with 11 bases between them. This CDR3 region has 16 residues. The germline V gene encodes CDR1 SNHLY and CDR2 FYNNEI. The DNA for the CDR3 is TGTGCCAGCAGTGAAGACGGGGAGGGCAGCAATCAGCCCCAGCATTTT. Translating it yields CASSEDGEGSNQPQHF.

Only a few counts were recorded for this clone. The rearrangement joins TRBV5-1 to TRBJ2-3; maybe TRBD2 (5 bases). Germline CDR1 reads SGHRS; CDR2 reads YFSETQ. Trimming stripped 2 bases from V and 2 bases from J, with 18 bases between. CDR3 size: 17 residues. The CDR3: CASSLVFSAGSTDTQYF. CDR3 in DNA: TGCGCCAGCAGCTTAGTCTTTAGCGCTGGCTCCACAGATACGCAGTATTTT.

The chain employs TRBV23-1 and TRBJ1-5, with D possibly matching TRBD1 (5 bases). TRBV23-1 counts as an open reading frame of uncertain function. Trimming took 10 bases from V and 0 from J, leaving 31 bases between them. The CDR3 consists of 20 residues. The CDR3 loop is CATLGDPRAGDLNSNQPQHF. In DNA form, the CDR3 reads TGCGCCACCCTAGGGGACCCCCGAGCCGGTGACCTTAATAGCAATCAGCCCCAGCATTTT.

CDR3 residues: CASSQGTGKNYGYTF. The CDR3 region has the DNA TGCGCCAGCAGCCAAGGGACAGGGAAGAACTATGGCTACACCTTC. The V gene is TRBV4-1, the J gene TRBJ1-2; 8 nucleotides align to TRBD1. Germline V gene data show CDR1 as MGHRA and CDR2 as YSYEKL. Trimming cost V 1 base and J 2 bases; bases outside gene matches: 3. There are 15 residues in the CDR3.

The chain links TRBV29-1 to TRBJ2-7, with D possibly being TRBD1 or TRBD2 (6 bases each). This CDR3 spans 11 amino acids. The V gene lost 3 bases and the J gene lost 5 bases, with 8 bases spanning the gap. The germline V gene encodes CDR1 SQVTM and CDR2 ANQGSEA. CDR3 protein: CSVDGGNEQYF. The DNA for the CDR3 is TGCAGCGTTGACGGGGGCAACGAGCAGTACTTC.

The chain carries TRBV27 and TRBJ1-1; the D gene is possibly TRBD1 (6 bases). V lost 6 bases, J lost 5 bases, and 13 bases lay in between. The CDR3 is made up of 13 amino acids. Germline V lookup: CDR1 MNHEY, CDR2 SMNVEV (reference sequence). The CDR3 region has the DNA TGTGCCAGCAGACGCATAAGGGGGACTGAAGCTTTCTTT. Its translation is CASRRIRGTEAFF.

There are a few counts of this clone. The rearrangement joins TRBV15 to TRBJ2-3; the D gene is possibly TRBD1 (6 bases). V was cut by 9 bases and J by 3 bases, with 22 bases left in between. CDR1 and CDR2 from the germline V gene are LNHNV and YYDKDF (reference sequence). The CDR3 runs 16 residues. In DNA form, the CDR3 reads TGTGCCACTACCCCTTGGGAACAGGGTGGTACAGATACGCAGTATTTT. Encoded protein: CATTPWEQGGTDTQYF.

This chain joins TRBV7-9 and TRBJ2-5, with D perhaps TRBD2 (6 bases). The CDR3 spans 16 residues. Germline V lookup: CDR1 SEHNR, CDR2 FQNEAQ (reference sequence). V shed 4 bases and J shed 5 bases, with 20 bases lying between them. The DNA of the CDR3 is TGTGCCAGCAGCTCCCCGAGGGATGGAGGGCGGGAGACCCAGTACTTC. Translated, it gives CASSSPRDGGRETQYF.

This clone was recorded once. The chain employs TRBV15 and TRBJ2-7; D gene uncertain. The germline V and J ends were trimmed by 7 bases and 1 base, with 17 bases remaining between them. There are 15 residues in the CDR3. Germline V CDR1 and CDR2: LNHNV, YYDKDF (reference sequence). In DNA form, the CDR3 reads TGTGCCACCATCCAGACCGTCCCAGGTTCCTACGAGCAGTACTTC. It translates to CATIQTVPGSYEQYF.

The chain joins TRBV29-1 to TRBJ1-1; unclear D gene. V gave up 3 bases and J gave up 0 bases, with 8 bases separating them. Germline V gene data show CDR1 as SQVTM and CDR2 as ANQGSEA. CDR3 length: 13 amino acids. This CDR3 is CSVDGVMNTEAFF. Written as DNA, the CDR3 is TGCAGCGTTGATGGGGTTATGAACACTGAAGCTTTCTTT. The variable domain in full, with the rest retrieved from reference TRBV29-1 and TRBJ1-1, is SAVISQKPSRDICQRGTSLTIQCQVDSQVTMMFWYRQQPGQSLTLIATANQGSEATYESGFVIDKFPISRPNLTFSTLTVSNMSPEDSSIYLCSVDGVMNTEAFFGQGTRLTVV.

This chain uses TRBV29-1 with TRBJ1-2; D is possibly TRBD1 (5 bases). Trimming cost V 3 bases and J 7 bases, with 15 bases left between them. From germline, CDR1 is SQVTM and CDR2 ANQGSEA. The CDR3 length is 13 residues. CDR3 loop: CSVDFGAGRGYTF. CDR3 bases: TGCAGCGTTGATTTCGGGGCAGGACGTGGCTACACCTTC.